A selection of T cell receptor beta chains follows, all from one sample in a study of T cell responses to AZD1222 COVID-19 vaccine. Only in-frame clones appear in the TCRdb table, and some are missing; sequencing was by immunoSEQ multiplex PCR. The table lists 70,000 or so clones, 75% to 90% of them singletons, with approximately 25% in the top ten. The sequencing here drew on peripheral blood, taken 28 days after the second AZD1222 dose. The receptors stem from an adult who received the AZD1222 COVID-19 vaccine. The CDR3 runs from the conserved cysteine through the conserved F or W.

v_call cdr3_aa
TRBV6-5 CASRLGTGIYGYTF
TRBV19 CASSKWENTEAFF
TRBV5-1 CASSLGSMGQETQYF
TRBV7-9 CASSLDMLAGSEQFF
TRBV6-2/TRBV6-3 CASSPPAVNTEAFF
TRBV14 CASSPWGQANGYTF
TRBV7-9 CASSSSGGLSTDTQYF
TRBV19 CASSIGLGGYEQYF
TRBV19 CASSAGLNQPQHF
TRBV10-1 CASSEGTGRDTQYF
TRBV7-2 CASSLNNSPLHF
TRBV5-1 CASSNDLTSGTSGRYTGELFF
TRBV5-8 CASSLRDRGLRFF
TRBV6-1 CASSEGWGMNTEAFF
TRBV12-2 CASRLDEGGPNTGELFF
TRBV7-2 CASSPGRNTEAFF
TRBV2 CASRIRTGDSNQPQHF
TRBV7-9 CASSPAGTGGQYF
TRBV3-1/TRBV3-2 CASSQSPRTYNEQFF
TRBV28 CASSSSSGRAFEQFF
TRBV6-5 CATGGALAYNEQFF
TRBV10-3 CAISGYLAGSGANTGELFF
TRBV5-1 CASSPQTGSYGYTF
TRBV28 CASSSAGTGNEKLFF
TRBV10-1 CASSGERPEQYF
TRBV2 CASSVKGDATNEKLFF
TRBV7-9 CASSLGTQPQHF
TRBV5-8 CAISPKDQGRDTGELFF
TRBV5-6 CASSWGRGGSGNTIYF
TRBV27 CASSQRSEANQPQHF
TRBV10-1 CASSESQTSGGVRNEQFF
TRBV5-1 CASSPSGVRSGNTIYF
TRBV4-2 CASSQVNDQETQYF
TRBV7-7 CASSLAGPTDTQYF
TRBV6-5 CASSFNRGTYEQYF
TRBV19 CASSMNPANQPQHF
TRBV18 CASSPQAGNTEAFF
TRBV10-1 CASIPPPQGVNNQPQHF
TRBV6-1 CASSVITGLANEKLFF
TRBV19 CASQQGLGNTIYF
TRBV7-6 CASSSLAGGPLAKNIQYF
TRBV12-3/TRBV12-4 CASSLGADTQYF
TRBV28 CASSPYNVRDYTYEQYF
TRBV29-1 CSVESYSLYGYTF
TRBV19 CASSIFRSDEKLFF
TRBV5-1 CASSLGSDPGETQYF